This TCR beta chain was captured by sequencing in a study of T cells after yellow fever vaccination. Study-wide background: Those fractions that held only low numbers of cells were prepared using the SMART-Seq v4 Ultra Low Input RNA kit.

A few counts support this clonotype. Its antigen remains unidentified. Findings of the study overall: Most clones from primary vaccination resurfaced after the booster (around 97% CD4, approximately 88% CD8). A faster peak, day 5 versus 15, was reached by the weaker secondary response.

Via MiXCR, TCRdb re-called the 5' RACE reads, giving one row per CDR3 protein. This sample has around 320,000 distinct CDR3 sequences, with roughly 10% found just once. This CDR3 comprises 15 residues. The germline V and J ends were trimmed by 4 bases and 5 bases, with 18 bases remaining between them. Per the germline V gene, CDR1 is SGHKS and CDR2 is YYEKEE (reference sequence). The receptor's source is a man younger than 35 who received the YFV17D yellow fever vaccine. This sample comprised CD4+ T cells sorted from PBMCs, obtained 45 days after the yellow fever booster vaccination. The V call is TRBV5-5, the J call TRBJ2-5, with a possible D match to TRBD1 (6 bases). The CDR3 DNA reads as TGTGCCAGCAGCGGACAAGAGGGACACTGGGAGACCCAGTACTTC. Translation gives CASSGQEGHWETQYF.